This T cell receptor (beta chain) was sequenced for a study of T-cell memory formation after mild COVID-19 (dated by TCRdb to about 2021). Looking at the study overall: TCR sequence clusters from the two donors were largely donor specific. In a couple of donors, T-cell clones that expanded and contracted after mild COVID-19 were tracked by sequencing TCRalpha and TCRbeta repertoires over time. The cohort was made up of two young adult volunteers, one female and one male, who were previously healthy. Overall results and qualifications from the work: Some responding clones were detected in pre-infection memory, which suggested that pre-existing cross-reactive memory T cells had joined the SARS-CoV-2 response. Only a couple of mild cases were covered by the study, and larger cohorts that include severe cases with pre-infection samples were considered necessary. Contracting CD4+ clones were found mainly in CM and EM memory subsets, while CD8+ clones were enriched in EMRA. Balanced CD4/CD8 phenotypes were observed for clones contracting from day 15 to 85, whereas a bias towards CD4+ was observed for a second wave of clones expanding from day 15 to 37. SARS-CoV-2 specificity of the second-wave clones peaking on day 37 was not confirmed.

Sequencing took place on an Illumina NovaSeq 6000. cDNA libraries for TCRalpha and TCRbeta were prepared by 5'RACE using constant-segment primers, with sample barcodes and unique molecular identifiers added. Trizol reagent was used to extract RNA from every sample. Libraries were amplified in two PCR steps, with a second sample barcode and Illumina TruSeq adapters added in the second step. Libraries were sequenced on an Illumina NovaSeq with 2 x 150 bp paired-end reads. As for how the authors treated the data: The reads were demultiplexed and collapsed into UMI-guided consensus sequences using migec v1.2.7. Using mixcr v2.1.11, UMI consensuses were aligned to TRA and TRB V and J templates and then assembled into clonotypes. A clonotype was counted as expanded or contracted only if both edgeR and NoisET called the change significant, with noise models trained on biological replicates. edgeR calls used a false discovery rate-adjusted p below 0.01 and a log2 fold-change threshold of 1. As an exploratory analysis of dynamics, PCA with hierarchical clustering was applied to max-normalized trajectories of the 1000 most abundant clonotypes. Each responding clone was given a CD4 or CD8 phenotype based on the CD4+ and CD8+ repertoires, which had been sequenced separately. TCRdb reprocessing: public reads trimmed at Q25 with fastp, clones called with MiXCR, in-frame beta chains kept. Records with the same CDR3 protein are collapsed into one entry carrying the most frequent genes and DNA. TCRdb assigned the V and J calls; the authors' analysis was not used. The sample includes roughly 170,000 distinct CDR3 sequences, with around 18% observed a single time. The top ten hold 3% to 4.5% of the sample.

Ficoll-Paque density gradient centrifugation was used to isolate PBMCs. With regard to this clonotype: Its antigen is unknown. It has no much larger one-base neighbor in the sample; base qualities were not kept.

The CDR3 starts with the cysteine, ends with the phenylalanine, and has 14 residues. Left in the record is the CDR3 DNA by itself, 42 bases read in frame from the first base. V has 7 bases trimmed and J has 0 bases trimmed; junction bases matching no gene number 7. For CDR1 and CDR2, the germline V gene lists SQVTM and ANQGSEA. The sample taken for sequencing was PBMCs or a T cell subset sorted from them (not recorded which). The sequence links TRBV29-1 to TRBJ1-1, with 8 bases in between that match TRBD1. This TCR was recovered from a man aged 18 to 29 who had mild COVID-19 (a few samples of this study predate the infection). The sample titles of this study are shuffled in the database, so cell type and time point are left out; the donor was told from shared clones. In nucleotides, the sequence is TGCAGCGGTAAGGACAGGGTCCTGAACACTGAAGCTTTCTTT. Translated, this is CSGKDRVLNTEAFF. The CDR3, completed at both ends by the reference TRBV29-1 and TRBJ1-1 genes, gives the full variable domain SAVISQKPSRDICQRGTSLTIQCQVDSQVTMMFWYRQQPGQSLTLIATANQGSEATYESGFVIDKFPISRPNLTFSTLTVSNMSPEDSSIYLCSGKDRVLNTEAFFGQGTRLTVV.